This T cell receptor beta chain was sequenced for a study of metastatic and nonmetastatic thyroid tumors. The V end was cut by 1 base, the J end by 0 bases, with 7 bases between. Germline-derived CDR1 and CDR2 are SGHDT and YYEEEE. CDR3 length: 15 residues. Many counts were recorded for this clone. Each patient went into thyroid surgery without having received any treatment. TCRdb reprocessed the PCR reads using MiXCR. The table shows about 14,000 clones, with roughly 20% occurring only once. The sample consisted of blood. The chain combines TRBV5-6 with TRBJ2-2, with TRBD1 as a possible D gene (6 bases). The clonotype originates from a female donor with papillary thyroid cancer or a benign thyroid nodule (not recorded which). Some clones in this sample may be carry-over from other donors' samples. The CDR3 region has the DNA TGTGCCAGCAGCTTGTACAGGGCGAACACCGGGGAGCTGTTTTTT. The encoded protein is CASSLYRANTGELFF.